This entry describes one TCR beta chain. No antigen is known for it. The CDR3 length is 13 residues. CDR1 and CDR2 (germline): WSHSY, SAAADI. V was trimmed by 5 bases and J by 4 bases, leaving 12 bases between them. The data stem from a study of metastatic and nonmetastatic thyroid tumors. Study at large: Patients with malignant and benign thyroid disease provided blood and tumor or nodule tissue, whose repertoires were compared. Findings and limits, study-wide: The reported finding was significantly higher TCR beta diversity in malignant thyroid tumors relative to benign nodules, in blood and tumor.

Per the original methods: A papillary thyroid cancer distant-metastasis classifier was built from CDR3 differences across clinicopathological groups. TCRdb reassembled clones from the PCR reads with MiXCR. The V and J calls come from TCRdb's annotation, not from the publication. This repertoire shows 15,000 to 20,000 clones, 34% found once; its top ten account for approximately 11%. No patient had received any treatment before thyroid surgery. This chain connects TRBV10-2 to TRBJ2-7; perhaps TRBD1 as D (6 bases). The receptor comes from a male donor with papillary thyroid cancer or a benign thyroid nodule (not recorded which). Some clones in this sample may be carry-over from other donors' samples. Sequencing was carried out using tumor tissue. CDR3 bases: TGCGCCAGCAGTCTGGACAGATTGTACGAGCAGTACTTC. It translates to CASSLDRLYEQYF.